Shown below are 11 T cell receptor beta chains from a single sample sequenced in a study of glioma-infiltrating T cells after dendritic cell vaccination. The repertoire was sequenced with immunoSEQ multiplex PCR; TCRdb's copy has only in-frame clones and lacks some. The sample consists of around 78,000 clones, roughly 85% of them appearing once. The time point is: after dendritic cell vaccination, including at tumor progression/relapse. The sequencing used blood, collected after dendritic cell vaccination. All receptors come from a human donor with glioblastoma.

This clone was counted a few times. The chain joins TRBV4-3 to TRBJ1-3; D perhaps matches TRBD1 (5 bases). V was pared by 4 bases and J by 0 bases, with 10 bases between. CDR1 LGHNA and CDR2 YSLEER come from the germline V gene. There are 15 residues in the CDR3. The CDR3 is CASSPGGNSGNTIYF. The CDR3, as DNA: TGCGCCAGCAGCCCGGGGGGAAACTCTGGAAACACCATATATTTT.

The V call is TRBV5-4, the J call TRBJ1-4, with D hard to call. CDR3 length: 16 amino acids. Germline V gives CDR1 SGHNT, CDR2 YYREEE (reference sequence). Deletions cut 0 bases from V and 5 bases from J, with 14 bases between. The CDR3 DNA reads TGTGCCAGCAGCTTGGCGGTGGCAGGCCTCAATGAAAAACTGTTTTTT. Translation gives CASSLAVAGLNEKLFF.

This clone has more than one count but fewer than ten. The rearrangement links TRBV2 to TRBJ2-1; 8 nucleotides line up with TRBD1. The CDR3 consists of 14 residues. The germline gives CDR1 SNHLY, CDR2 FYNNEI. The V and J ends lost 7 bases and 2 bases, in that order; junction bases with no gene match: 4. In DNA form, the CDR3 reads TGTGCCAGCACCCCGGACAGGGCCTACAATGAGCAGTTCTTC. This gives the protein CASTPDRAYNEQFF.

This rearrangement joins TRBV5-1 to TRBJ2-7, with 7 bases lining up with TRBD2. Trimming at V came to 0 bases and at J to 0 bases, leaving 3 bases not matched to a gene. This CDR3 is 15 amino acids long. Germline CDR1 and CDR2: SGHRS and YFSETQ. CDR3 coding DNA: TGCGCCAGCAGCTTGGACGCGGGAGCCTCCTACGAGCAGTACTTC. Its protein is CASSLDAGASYEQYF.

The J gene is TRBJ2-6, the V gene TRBV5-4, with D unresolved. Deletions cut 1 base from V and 2 bases from J, with 4 bases between. CDR3 length equals 14 residues. Germline-derived CDR1 and CDR2 are SGHNT and YYREEE (reference sequence). CDR3: CASSLTAGANVLTF. The CDR3 DNA sequence: TGTGCCAGCAGCTTGACAGCTGGGGCCAACGTCCTGACTTTC. Full variable domain (remainder filled in from reference TRBV5-4 and TRBJ2-6): ETGVTQSPTHLIKTRGQQVTLRCSSQSGHNTVSWYQQALGQGPQFIFQYYREEENGRGNFPPRFSGLQFPNYSSELNVNALELDDSALYLCASSLTAGANVLTFGAGSRLTVL.

The V and J genes are TRBV2 and TRBJ1-3; TRBD1 might be the D (6 bases). Germline CDR1 and CDR2: SNHLY and FYNNEI. The length of the CDR3 is 14 residues. Trimming stripped 6 bases from V and 4 bases from J, with 13 bases between. The CDR3 coding sequence is TGTGCCAGCAGCAAACAGGGTCGAGGAAACACCATATATTTT. Amino acid sequence: CASSKQGRGNTIYF. Combining the CDR3 with reference TRBV2 and TRBJ1-3 gives the whole variable domain EPEVTQTPSHQVTQMGQEVILRCVPISNHLYFYWYRQILGQKVEFLVSFYNNEISEKSEIFDDQFSVERPDGSNFTLKIRSTKLEDSAMYFCASSKQGRGNTIYFGEGSWLTVV.

V is TRBV9 and J is TRBJ2-5; 7 bases line up with TRBD2. CDR1 is SGDLS and CDR2 is YYNGEE in the germline V gene. The CDR3 is 15 amino acids. Unmatched junction bases numbered 7, after V lost 3 bases and J lost 2 bases. Here the CDR3 reads CASSGSGQLQETQYF. The CDR3 DNA reads as TGTGCCAGCAGCGGTAGCGGGCAACTTCAAGAGACCCAGTACTTC.

This rearrangement joins TRBV5-6 to TRBJ1-1; possibly TRBD1 for D (6 bases). The V gene lost 2 bases and the J gene lost 7 bases, with 15 bases spanning the gap. There are 14 residues in the CDR3. Germline V gene lookup returns CDR1 SGHDT and CDR2 YYEEEE. CDR3 in amino acids: CASSFAEGGVEAFF. In nucleotides, the CDR3 is TGTGCCAGCAGCTTTGCAGAGGGGGGGGTTGAAGCTTTCTTT.

This clone occurred many times. This sequence joins TRBV4-1 and TRBJ2-1; 7 bases line up with TRBD1. V was pared by 7 bases and J by 6 bases, with 9 bases of the junction left unmatched. Germline V gene lookup returns CDR1 MGHRA and CDR2 YSYEKL. The CDR3 is 14 amino acids. CDR3: CASTDLTGSNEQFF. The CDR3 region has the DNA TGCGCCAGCACCGACCTGACAGGGAGCAATGAGCAGTTCTTC.

The chain links TRBV12-5 to TRBJ2-6, with unresolved D. This CDR3 has 13 residues. Trimming cost V 6 bases and J 1 base, with 4 bases left between them. The germline CDR1 and CDR2 sequences are LGHNT and FRNRAP. The chain's CDR3 is CASGHSGANVLTF. CDR3 coding DNA: TGTGCTAGTGGCCATTCTGGGGCCAACGTCCTGACTTTC.

With regard to this clone: The same CDR3 arises from other DNA sequences in this sample as well. This chain connects TRBV7-2 to TRBJ1-1; TRBD1 is a possible D gene (6 bases). V was pared by 4 bases and J by 1 base, with 7 bases between. CDR1 SGHTA and CDR2 FQGNSA come from the germline V gene. This CDR3 has 13 amino acids. CDR3 DNA: TGTGCCAGCAGCTCACAGGGGAACACTGAAGCTTTCTTT. Translation: CASSSQGNTEAFF.